The rows below give T cell receptor beta chains drawn from one sample of a study of regulatory T cells in long-lasting Graves disease. TCRdb called the multiplex PCR reads again in MiXCR, with one record for every CDR3 protein. The table includes about 470,000 distinct CDR3 sequences, about 20% detected once. The source material was peripheral blood mononuclear cells (PBMCs), sampled when the disease was refractory, from a patient treated with antithyroid drugs. These receptors all come from a female donor with Graves disease. Each CDR3 is given with its conserved first and last residue. The D gene is left open where the match is weak. Rows give clone size only sometimes, using once, few, many, or a class for an expanded clone.

J: TRBJ2-2
V: TRBV6-5
length: 13
D: -
size: many
CDR3: CASSYSNTGELFF

J: TRBJ1-1
V: TRBV27
length: 13
D: TRBD1
size: many
CDR3: CASSSGGGTEAFF

J: TRBJ2-7
V: TRBV6-2/TRBV6-3
length: 17
D: -
size: -
CDR3: CASSYLRWTSEAYEQYF

J: TRBJ1-1
V: TRBV10-3
length: 13
D: -
size: -
CDR3: CAISDLADTEAFF

J: TRBJ2-7
V: TRBV6-2/TRBV6-3
length: 15
D: -
size: few
CDR3: CAGSYSSSQVYEQYF

J: TRBJ2-4
V: TRBV28
length: 15
D: TRBD2
size: many
CDR3: CASTAAGWGGNIQYF

J: TRBJ1-1
V: TRBV28
length: 14
D: -
size: many
CDR3: CASSLGPGKTEAFF

J: TRBJ2-7
V: TRBV25-1
length: 15
D: -
size: many
CDR3: CASSDSDSQTYEQYF

J: TRBJ1-6
V: TRBV28
length: 14
D: -
size: many
CDR3: CASSFGFPNSPLHF

J: TRBJ1-3
V: TRBV27
length: 14
D: -
size: few
CDR3: CASSLLPPGNTIYF

J: TRBJ1-1
V: TRBV11-2
length: 14
D: -
size: many
CDR3: CASSRRAENTEAFF

J: TRBJ2-2
V: TRBV2
length: 15
D: -
size: many
CDR3: CASSDMTGSTGELFF

J: TRBJ2-1
V: TRBV20-1
length: 12
D: -
size: -
CDR3: CSASLGYNEQFF

J: TRBJ2-4
V: TRBV20-1
length: 14
D: TRBD2
size: few
CDR3: CSADGSGSGNIQYF